The TCR beta chain described here comes from a study of Graves' ophthalmopathy and Graves' hyperthyroidism. General study results and limits: With over 85% sensitivity and more than 75% specificity, a 13-signature model separated ophthalmopathy from stable hyperthyroidism.

This clonotype has a count of ten or more. The antigen is not known. TCR beta CDR3 amplification used RNA transcripts. Amplification began with first-round RT-PCR using HTBI primers, then second-round multiplex PCR was performed. Each CDR3 protein gets one entry after TCRdb re-called the multiplex PCR reads with MiXCR. The profile shows 1 million to 1.3 million distinct CDR3 sequences, less than 45% of them singletons. The CDR3 has 15 residues. Germline assignment: CDR1 SGDLS and CDR2 YYNGEE. J lost 0 bases, V lost 3 bases, and 4 bases had no gene match. The sequenced sample was peripheral blood or thyroid tissue (not recorded which). The sequence derives from an adult man with Graves' hyperthyroidism. V and J are TRBV9 and TRBJ1-1; 8 bases line up with TRBD1. CDR3 residues: CASSGTGSVNTEAFF. CDR3 DNA sequence: TGTGCCAGCAGCGGGACAGGGTCGGTGAACACTGAAGCTTTCTTT. Complete variable domain (other parts from reference TRBV9 and TRBJ1-1): DSGVTQTPKHLITATGQRVTLRCSPRSGDLSVYWYQQSLDQGLQFLIQYYNGEERAKGNILERFSAQQFPDLHSELNLSSLELGDSALYFCASSGTGSVNTEAFFGQGTRLTVV.